Following are 8 T cell receptor beta chains from one sample sequenced in a study of cytomegalovirus exposure and HLA in healthy donors. The PCR contained 60 Vbeta and 13 Jbeta primers. Clones were read by immunoSEQ multiplex PCR, and TCRdb kept only the in-frame ones, dropping some. This sample contains fewer than 110,000 clones. The specimen was PBMCs. Receptor source: a middle-aged man in good health and CMV-seronegative.

This chain joins TRBV7-8 and TRBJ1-2; D remains unclear. Germline V gene lookup returns CDR1 SGHVS and CDR2 FQNEAQ. V shed 1 base and J shed 2 bases, with 11 bases lying between them. This CDR3 is 15 amino acids long. CDR3 in amino acids: CASSLVNTVNYGYTF. CDR3 DNA: TGTGCCAGCAGCTTAGTTAACACCGTAAACTATGGCTACACCTTC. Together with reference TRBV7-8 and TRBJ1-2, the CDR3 gives the full variable domain: GAGVSQSPRYKVAKRGQDVALRCDPISGHVSLFWYQQALGQGPEFLTYFQNEAQLDKSGLPSDRFFAERPEGSVSTLKIQRTQQEDSAVYLCASSLVNTVNYGYTFGSGTRLTVV.

The gene calls are TRBV29-1 and TRBJ2-3, with D hard to call. The CDR3 totals 13 residues. CDR1 is SQVTM and CDR2 is ANQGSEA in the germline V gene. V shed 3 bases and J shed 0 bases, with 7 bases lying between them. CDR3 DNA: TGCAGCGTTGACTCGGTCAGCACAGATACGCAGTATTTT. This codes for CSVDSVSTDTQYF.

The V and J genes are TRBV15 and TRBJ1-5; 8 bases are a match to TRBD1. CDR1 is LNHNV and CDR2 is YYDKDF in the germline V gene (reference sequence). V gave up 1 base and J gave up 1 base; unmatched junction bases: 6. This CDR3 spans 17 amino acids. In DNA form, the CDR3 reads TGTGCCACCAGCAGAGCTACAGGGGGTAGGAGCAATCAGCCCCAGCATTTT. It codes for CATSRATGGRSNQPQHF.

CDR3 nucleotide sequence: TGCAGCGCTACCGGGACAGGGGGTACAGATACGCAGTATTTT. Protein product: CSATGTGGTDTQYF. The rearrangement joins TRBV29-1 to TRBJ2-3, with TRBD1 identical over 11 bases. Germline V gives CDR1 SQVTM, CDR2 ANQGSEA. V shed 7 bases, J shed 3 bases, and the junction held 6 bases outside the gene matches. This CDR3 has 14 residues.

The V and J genes are TRBV9 and TRBJ2-5, with 11 bases lining up with TRBD1. The J call is doubtful: the DNA matches TRBJ2-7 better. The length of the CDR3 is 20 residues. Germline CDR1 reads SGDLS; CDR2 reads YYNGEE. CDR3 sequence: CASSVSKHLGRDRGVYEQYF. DNA for the CDR3: TGTGCCAGCAGCGTATCTAAGCATTTAGGGAGGGACAGGGGGGTCTACGAGCAGTACTTC.

J is TRBJ2-5 and V is TRBV10-3, with 7 bases fitting TRBD2. The better agreement between TRBJ2-7 and the DNA end casts doubt on the J call. Germline CDR1 ENHRY, CDR2 SYGVKD. CDR3 length: 14 residues. CDR3 sequence reads: CAISESIGGYEQYF. As DNA, the CDR3 is TGTGCCATCAGTGAGTCGATCGGGGGGTACGAGCAGTACTTC.

The chain joins TRBV7-2 to TRBJ2-5; D is unresolved. CDR1 is SGHTA and CDR2 is FQGNSA in the germline V gene. Trimming left V 5 bases short and J 2 bases short, with 15 bases between. CDR3 length equals 15 residues. The CDR3 is CASSPTGEVQETQYF. The CDR3 nucleotides are TGTGCCAGCAGCCCCACTGGAGAAGTTCAAGAGACCCAGTACTTC.

The CDR3 coding sequence is TGTGCCAGCAGCCCCGGGACTACCTCCTACAATGAGCAGTTCTTC. Translation: CASSPGTTSYNEQFF. This chain links TRBV2 with TRBJ2-1; TRBD2 matches 7 bases. The CDR3 totals 15 residues. The junction had 5 bases not matched to a gene; V was cut back by 6 bases and J by 0 bases. Germline CDR1 reads SNHLY; CDR2 reads FYNNEI.